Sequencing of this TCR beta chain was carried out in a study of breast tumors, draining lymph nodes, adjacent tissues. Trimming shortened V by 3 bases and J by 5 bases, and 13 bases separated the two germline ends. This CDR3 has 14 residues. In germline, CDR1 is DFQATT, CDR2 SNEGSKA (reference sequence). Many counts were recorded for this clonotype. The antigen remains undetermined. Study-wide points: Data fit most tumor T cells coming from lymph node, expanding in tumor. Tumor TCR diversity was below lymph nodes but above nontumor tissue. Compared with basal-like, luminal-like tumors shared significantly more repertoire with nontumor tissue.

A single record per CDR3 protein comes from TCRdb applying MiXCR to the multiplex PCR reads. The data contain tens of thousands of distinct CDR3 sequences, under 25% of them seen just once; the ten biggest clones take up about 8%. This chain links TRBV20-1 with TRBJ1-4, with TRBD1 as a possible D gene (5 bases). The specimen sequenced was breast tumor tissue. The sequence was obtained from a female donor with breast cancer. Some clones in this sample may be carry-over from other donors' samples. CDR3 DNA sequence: TGCAGTGCTAGCCGAGACAGACAAAATGAAAAACTGTTTTTT. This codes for CSASRDRQNEKLFF.